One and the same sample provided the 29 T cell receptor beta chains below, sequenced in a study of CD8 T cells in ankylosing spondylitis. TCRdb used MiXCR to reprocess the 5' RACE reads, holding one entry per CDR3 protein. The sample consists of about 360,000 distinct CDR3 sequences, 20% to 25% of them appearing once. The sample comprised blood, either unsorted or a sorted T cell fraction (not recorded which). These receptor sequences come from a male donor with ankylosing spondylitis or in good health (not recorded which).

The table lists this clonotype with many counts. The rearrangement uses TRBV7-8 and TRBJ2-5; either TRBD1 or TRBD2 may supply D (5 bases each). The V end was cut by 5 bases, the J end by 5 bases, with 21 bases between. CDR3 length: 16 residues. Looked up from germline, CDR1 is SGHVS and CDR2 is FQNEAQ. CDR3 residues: CASSLYRDLLGETQYF. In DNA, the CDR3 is TGTGCCAGCAGCCTTTACCGGGACCTTCTGGGGGAGACCCAGTACTTC.

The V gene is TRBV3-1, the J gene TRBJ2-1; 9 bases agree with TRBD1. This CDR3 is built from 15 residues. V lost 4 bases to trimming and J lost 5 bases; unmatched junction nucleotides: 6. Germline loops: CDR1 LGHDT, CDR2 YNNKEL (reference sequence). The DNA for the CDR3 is TGTGCCAGCAGCCGACAGGGGGGGGGCGACAATGAGCAGTTCTTC. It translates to CASSRQGGGDNEQFF.

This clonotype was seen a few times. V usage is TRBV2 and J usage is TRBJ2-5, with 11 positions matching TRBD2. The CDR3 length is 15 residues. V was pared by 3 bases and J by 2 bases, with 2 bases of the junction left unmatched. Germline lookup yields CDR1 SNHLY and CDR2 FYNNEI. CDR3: CASSDPSGGQETQYF. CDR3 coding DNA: TGTGCCAGCAGTGATCCTAGCGGGGGGCAAGAGACCCAGTACTTC.

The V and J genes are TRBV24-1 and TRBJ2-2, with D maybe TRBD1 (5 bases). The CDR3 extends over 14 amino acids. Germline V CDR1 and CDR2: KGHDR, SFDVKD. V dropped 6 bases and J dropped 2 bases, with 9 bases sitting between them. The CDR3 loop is CATSNRINTGELFF. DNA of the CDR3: TGTGCCACCAGTAACAGGATAAACACCGGGGAGCTGTTTTTT.

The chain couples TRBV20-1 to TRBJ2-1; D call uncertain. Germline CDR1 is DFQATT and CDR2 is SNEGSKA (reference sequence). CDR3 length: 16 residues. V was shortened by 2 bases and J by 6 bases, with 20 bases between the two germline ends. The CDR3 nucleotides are TGCAGTGCTAGACCTACCCTAACGACGATGCTCAATGAGCAGTTCTTC. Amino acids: CSARPTLTTMLNEQFF.

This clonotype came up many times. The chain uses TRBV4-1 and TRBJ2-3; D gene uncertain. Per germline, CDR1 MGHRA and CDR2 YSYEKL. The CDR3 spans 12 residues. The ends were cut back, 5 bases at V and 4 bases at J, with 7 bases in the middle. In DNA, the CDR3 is TGCGCCAGCAGCGACGCCCCAGATACGCAGTATTTT. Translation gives CASSDAPDTQYF.

CDR3 DNA: TGCAGTGCTAGAGTTTGGGGCCCCCAAGAGACCCAGTACTTC. It encodes CSARVWGPQETQYF. This rearrangement joins TRBV20-1 to TRBJ2-5; TRBD1 is a possible D gene (5 bases). V was cut by 1 base and J by 1 base, with 10 bases left in between. This CDR3 has 14 residues. CDR1 is DFQATT and CDR2 is SNEGSKA in the germline V gene (reference sequence).

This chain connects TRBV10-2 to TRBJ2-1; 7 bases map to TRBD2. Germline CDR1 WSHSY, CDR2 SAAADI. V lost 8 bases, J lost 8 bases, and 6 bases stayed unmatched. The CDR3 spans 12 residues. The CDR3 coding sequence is TGCGCCAGCGGGGGGGGGAGCGATGAGCAGTTCTTC. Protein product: CASGGGSDEQFF.

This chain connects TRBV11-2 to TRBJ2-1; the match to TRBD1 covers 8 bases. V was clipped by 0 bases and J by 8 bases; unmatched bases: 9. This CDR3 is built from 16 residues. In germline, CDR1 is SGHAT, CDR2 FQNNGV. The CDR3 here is CASSLDLRAGGDEQFF. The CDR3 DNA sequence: TGTGCCAGCAGCTTAGATCTACGGGCAGGGGGCGATGAGCAGTTCTTC.

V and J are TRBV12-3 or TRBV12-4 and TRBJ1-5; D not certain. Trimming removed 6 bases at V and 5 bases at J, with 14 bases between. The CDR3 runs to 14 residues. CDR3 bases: TGTGCCAGCAGACTCCCTGGTTTGGATCAGCCCCAGCATTTT. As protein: CASRLPGLDQPQHF.

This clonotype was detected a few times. CDR3 amino acids: CASKVGETQYF. CDR3 nucleotide sequence: TGTGCCAGCAAGGTTGGAGAGACCCAGTACTTC. The chain has TRBV6-6 and TRBJ2-5; D not certain. V was clipped by 7 bases and J by 4 bases, with 7 bases between them. The CDR3 is 11 amino acids. CDR1 MNHNY and CDR2 SVGAGI come from the germline V gene (reference sequence).

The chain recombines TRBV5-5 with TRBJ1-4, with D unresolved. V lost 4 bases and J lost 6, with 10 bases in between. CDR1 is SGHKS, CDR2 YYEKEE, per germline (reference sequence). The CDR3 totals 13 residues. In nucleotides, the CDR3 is TGTGCCAGCAGCCCCGATTCTTATGAAAAACTGTTTTTT. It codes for CASSPDSYEKLFF.

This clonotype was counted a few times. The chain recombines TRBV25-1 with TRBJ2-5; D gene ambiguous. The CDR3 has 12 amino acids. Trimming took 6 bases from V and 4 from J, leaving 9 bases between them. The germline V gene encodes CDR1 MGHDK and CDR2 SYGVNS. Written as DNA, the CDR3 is TGTGCCAGCAGAGGGTTTAGAGAGACCCAGTACTTC. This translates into CASRGFRETQYF.

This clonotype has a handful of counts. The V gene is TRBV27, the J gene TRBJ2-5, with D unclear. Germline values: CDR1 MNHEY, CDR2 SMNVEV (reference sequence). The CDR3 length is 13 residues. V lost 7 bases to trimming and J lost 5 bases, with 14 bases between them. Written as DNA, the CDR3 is TGTGCCAGCAAAGATGAGCTTTCGGAGACCCAGTACTTC. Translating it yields CASKDELSETQYF.

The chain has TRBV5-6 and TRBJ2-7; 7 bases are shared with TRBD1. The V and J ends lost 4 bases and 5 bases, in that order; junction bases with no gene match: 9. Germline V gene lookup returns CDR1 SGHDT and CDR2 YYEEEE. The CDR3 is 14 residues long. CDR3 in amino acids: CASSLRQGTDEQYF. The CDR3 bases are TGTGCCAGCAGCCTAAGACAGGGTACGGACGAGCAGTACTTC.

CDR3 in DNA: TGTGCCAGCAGCTTCTGGGGGGAACAAGAGACCCAGTACTTC. It translates to CASSFWGEQETQYF. This chain joins TRBV7-8 and TRBJ2-5; D is perhaps TRBD2 (6 bases). This CDR3 spans 14 amino acids. The germline gives CDR1 SGHVS, CDR2 FQNEAQ. The V end was cut by 3 bases, the J end by 2 bases, with 10 bases between.

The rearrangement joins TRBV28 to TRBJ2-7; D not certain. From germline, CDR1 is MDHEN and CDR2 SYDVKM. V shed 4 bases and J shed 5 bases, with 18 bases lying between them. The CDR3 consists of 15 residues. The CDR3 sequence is CASSSRTSFPHEQYF. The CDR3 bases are TGTGCCAGCAGTTCCAGGACCAGCTTTCCACACGAGCAGTACTTC. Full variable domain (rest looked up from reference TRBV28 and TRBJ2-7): DVKVTQSSRYLVKRTGEKVFLECVQDMDHENMFWYRQDPGLGLRLIYFSYDVKMKEKGDIPEGYSVSREKKERFSLILESASTNQTSMYLCASSSRTSFPHEQYFGPGTRLTVT.

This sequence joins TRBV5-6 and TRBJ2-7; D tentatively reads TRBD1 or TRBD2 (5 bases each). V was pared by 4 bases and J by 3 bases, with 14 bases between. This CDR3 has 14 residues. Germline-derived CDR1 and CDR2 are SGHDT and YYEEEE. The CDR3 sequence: CASSPGTVCYEQYF. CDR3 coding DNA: TGTGCCAGCAGCCCCGGGACCGTCTGCTACGAGCAGTACTTC. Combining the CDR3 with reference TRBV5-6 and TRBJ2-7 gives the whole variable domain DAGVTQSPTHLIKTRGQQVTLRCSPKSGHDTVSWYQQALGQGPQFIFQYYEEEERQRGNFPDRFSGHQFPNYSSELNVNALLLGDSALYLCASSPGTVCYEQYFGPGTRLTVT.

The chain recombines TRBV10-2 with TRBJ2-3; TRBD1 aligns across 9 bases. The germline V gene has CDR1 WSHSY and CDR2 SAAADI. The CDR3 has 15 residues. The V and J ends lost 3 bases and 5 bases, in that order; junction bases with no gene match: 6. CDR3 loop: CASSDLQGAGDTQYF. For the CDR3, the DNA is TGCGCCAGCAGTGACTTACAGGGGGCGGGAGATACGCAGTATTTT.

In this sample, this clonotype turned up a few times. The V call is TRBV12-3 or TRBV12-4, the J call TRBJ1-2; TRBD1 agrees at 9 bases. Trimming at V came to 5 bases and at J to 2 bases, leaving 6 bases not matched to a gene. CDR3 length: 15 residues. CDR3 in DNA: TGTGCCAGCAGTCCCTTTGACAGGGGGAACTATGGCTACACCTTC. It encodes CASSPFDRGNYGYTF.

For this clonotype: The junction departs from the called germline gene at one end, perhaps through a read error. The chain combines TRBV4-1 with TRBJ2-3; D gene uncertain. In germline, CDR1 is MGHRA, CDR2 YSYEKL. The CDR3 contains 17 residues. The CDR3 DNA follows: TGCACCAGCAGCCAAGAGATCAGCAGGATTGGCACAGATACGCAGTATTTT. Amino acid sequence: CTSSQEISRIGTDTQYF.

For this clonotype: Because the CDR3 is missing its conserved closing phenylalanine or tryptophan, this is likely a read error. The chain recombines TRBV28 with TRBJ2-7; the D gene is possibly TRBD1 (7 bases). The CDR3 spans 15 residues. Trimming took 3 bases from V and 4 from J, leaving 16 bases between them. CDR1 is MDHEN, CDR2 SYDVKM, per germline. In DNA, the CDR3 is TGTGCCAGCAGTTTTCCTCAGGGGGAGGAGTACGAGCAGTACCTC. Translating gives CASSFPQGEEYEQYL.

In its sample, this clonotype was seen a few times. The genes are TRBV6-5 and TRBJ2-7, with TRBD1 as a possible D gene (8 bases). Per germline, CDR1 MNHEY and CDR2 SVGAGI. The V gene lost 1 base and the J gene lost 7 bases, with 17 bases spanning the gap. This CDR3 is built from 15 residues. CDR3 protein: CASSYWRAQGGEQYF. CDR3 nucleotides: TGTGCCAGCAGTTACTGGCGGGCACAGGGGGGGGAGCAGTACTTC.

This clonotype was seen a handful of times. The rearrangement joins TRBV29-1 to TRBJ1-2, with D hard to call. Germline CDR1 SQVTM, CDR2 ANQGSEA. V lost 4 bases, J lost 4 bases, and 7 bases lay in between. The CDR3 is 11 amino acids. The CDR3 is CSVGHRYGYTF. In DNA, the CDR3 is TGCAGCGTTGGGCACCGCTATGGCTACACCTTC.

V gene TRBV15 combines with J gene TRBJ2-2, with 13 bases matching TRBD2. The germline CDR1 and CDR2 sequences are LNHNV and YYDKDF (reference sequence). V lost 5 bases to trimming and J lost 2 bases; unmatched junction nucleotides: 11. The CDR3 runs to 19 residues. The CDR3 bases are TGTGCCACCAGCTCAGGACTAGCGGGGGCCTCAGATAACACCGGGGAGCTGTTTTTT. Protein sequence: CATSSGLAGASDNTGELFF.

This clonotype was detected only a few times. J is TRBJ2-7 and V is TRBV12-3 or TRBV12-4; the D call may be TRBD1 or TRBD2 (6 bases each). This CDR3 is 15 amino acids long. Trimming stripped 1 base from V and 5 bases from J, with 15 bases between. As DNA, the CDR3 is TGTGCCAGCAGTTTAGTTAGCAGGGGAGGTGACGAGCAGTACTTC. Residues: CASSLVSRGGDEQYF.

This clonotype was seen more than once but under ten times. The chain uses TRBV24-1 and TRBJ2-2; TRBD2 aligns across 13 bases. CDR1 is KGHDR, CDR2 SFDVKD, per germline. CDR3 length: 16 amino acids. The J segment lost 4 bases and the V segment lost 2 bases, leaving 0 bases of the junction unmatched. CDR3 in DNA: TGTGCCACCAGTGATTGGACTAGCGGGGGCACCGGGGAGCTGTTTTTT. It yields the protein CATSDWTSGGTGELFF.

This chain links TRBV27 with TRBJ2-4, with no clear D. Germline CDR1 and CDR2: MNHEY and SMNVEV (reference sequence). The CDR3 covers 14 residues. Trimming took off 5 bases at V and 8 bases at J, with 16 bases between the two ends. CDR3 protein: CASSAYITKDIQYF. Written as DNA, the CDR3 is TGTGCCAGCAGTGCCTATATAACAAAGGACATTCAGTACTTC.

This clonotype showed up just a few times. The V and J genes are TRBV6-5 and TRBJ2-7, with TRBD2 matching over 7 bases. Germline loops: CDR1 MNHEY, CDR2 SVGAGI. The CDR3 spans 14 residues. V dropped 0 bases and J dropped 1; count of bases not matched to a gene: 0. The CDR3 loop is CASSYSRGSYEQYF. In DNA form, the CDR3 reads TGTGCCAGCAGTTACTCGCGGGGGTCCTACGAGCAGTACTTC.